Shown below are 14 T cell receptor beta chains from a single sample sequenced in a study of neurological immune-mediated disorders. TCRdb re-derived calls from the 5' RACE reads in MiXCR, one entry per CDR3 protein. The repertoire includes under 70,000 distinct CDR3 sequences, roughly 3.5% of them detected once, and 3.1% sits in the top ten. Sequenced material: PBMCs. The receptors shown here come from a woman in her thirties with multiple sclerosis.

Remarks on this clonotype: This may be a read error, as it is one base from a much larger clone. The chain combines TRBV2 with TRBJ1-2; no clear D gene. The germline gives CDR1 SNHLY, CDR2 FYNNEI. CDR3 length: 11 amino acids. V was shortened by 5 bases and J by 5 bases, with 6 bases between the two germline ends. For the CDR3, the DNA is TGTGCCAGCAGTAAATATTATGGCTACACCTTC. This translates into CASSKYYGYTF.

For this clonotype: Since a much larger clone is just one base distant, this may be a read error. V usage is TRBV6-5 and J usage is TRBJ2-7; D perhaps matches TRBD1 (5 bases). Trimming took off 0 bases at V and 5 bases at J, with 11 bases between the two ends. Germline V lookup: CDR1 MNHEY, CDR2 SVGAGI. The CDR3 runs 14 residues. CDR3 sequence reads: CASSYSKRGNEQYF. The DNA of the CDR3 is TGTGCCAGCAGTTACTCGAAAAGGGGTAACGAGCAGTACTTC.

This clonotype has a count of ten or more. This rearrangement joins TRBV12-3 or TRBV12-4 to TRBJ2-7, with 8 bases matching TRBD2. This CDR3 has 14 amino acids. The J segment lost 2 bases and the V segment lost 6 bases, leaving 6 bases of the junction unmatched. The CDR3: CASSGRGGTYEQYF. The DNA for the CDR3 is TGTGCCAGCAGCGGGAGGGGGGGAACCTACGAGCAGTACTTC.

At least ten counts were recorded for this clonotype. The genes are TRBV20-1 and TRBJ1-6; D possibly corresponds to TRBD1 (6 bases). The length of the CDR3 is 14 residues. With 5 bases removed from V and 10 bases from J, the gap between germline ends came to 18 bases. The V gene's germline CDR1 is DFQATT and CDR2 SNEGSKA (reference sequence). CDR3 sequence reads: CSADTGQSYSPLHF. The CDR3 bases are TGCAGTGCTGATACGGGACAATCATACTCACCCCTCCACTTT.

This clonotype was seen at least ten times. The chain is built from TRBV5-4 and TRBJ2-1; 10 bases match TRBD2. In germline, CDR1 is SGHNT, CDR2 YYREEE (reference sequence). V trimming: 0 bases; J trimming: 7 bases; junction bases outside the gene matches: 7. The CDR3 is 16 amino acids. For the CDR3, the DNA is TGTGCCAGCAGCTTGGAAAGCGGGAGGGCCGGTAATGAGCAGTTCTTC. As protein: CASSLESGRAGNEQFF.

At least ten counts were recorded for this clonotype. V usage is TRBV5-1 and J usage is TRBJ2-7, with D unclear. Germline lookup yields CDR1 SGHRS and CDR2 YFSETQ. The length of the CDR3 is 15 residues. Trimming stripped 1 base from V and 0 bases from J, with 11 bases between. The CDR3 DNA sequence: TGCGCCAGCAGCTTGTTGGGTCCTAGCTCCTACGAGCAGTACTTC. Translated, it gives CASSLLGPSSYEQYF.

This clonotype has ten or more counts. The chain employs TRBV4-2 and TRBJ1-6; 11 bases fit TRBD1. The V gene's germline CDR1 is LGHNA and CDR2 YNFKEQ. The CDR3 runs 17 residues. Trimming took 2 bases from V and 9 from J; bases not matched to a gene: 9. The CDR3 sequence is CASSQRLGQGAISPLHF. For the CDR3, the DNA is TGTGCCAGCAGCCAACGCCTAGGACAGGGGGCAATTTCACCCCTCCACTTT.

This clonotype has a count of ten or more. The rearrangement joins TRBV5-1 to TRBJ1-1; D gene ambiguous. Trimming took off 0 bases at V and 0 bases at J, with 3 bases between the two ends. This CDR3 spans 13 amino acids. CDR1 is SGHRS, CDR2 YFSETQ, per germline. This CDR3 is CASSLAVNTEAFF. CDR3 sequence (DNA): TGCGCCAGCAGCTTGGCCGTGAACACTGAAGCTTTCTTT. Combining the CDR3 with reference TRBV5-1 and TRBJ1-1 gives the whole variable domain KAGVTQTPRYLIKTRGQQVTLSCSPISGHRSVSWYQQTPGQGLQFLFEYFSETQRNKGNFPGRFSGRQFSNSRSEMNVSTLELGDSALYLCASSLAVNTEAFFGQGTRLTVV.

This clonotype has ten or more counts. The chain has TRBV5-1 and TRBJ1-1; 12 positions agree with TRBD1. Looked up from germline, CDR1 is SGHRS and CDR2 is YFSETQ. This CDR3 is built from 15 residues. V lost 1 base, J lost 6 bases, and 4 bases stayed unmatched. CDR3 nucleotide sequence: TGCGCCAGCAGCTTGTCCGGGACAGGGGGCTCTGAAGCTTTCTTT. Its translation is CASSLSGTGGSEAFF.

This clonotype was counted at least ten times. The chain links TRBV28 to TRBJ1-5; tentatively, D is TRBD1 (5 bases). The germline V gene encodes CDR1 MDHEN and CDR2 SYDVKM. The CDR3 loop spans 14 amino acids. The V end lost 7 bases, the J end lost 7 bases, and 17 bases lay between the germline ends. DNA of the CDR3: TGTGCCAGCAACCGACAGTCTCCCCCCCAGCCCCAGCATTTT. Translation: CASNRQSPPQPQHF.

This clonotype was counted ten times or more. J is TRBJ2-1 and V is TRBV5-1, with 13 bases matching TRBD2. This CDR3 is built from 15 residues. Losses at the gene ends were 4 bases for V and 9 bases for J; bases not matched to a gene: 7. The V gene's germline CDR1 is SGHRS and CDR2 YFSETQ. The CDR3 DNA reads TGCGCCAGCAGCCTGGGACTAGCGGGGTCGGGTGAGCAGTTCTTC. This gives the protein CASSLGLAGSGEQFF.

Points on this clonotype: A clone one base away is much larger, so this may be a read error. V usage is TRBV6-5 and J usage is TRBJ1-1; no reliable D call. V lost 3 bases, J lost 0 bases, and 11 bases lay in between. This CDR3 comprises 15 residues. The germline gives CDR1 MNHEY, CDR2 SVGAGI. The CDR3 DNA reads TGTGCCAGCAGTTATCAGAGGAATATGAACACTGAAGCTTTCTTT. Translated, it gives CASSYQRNMNTEAFF.

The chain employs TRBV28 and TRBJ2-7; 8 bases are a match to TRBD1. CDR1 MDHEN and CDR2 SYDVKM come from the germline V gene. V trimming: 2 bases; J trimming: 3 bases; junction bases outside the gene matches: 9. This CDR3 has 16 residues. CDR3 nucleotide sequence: TGTGCCAGCAGTTTACTATCAGGGGGCCGCATCTACGAGCAGTACTTC. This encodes CASSLLSGGRIYEQYF.

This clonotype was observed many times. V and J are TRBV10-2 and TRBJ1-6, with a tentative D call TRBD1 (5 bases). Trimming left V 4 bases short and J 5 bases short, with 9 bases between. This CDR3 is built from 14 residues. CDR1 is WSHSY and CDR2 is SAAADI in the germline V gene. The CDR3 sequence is CASSVGTDNSPLHF. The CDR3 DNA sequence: TGCGCCAGCAGTGTGGGGACTGATAATTCACCCCTCCACTTT.